One sample yielded the 10 T cell receptor beta chains listed below, sequenced in a study of spatial heterogeneity in lung cancer (dated by TCRdb to between 2018 and 2021). Libraries came from 5' RACE. Sequencing was carried out with a NextSeq 500. TCRdb reran the public reads through fastp at Q25 and MiXCR, keeping productive beta chains. CDR3 protein duplicates are merged, each entry listing the most common genes and DNA. The sample contains nearly 95,000 distinct CDR3 sequences, approximately 19% of them found a single time. The ten largest make up 21% of the sample. Taken with the paper, the label for time point translates to: blood at routine non-recurrence follow-up after resection. The input for sequencing was PBMCs, taken at follow-up. These receptors were taken from a male donor with early-stage non-small cell lung cancer.

V is TRBV10-2 and J is TRBJ1-3; D is unclear. V gave up 4 bases and J gave up 0 bases, with 10 bases separating them. Germline V CDR1 and CDR2: WSHSY, SAAADI. The CDR3 spans 15 residues. Here the CDR3 reads CASSADPRSGNTIYF. The CDR3 nucleotides are TGCGCCAGCAGTGCCGATCCTCGCTCTGGAAACACCATATATTTT.

Ten or more counts support this clonotype. The CDR3 loop is CASSLAAGYYEQYV. In nucleotides, the CDR3 is TGTGCCAGCAGCTTGGCGGCAGGCTACTACGAGCAGTACGTC. This chain joins TRBV5-8 and TRBJ2-7; D gene uncertain. Germline CDR1 and CDR2: SGHTS and YDEGEE. V was clipped by 0 bases and J by 3 bases, with 10 bases between them. This CDR3 is 14 amino acids long.

In its sample, this clonotype was seen once. Compared with germline, one end of the junction differs, possibly owing to a read error. This chain connects TRBV30 to TRBJ2-2; TRBD1 might be the D (5 bases). The germline V gene encodes CDR1 GTSNPN and CDR2 SVGIG (reference sequence). This CDR3 has 12 amino acids. CDR3 in amino acids: CVWRKGLGELFF. The CDR3 region has the DNA TGTGTCTGGAGAAAGGGGTTAGGGGAGCTGTTTTTT.

The chain joins TRBV7-2 to TRBJ2-3, with 11 bases identical to TRBD2. The CDR3 covers 15 residues. CDR1 SGHTA and CDR2 FQGNSA come from the germline V gene. The ends lost 1 base at V and 9 bases at J; junction bases unmatched: 6. The CDR3 nucleotides read TGTGCCAGCAGCTTAGTGACTAGCGGGACGGGCACGCAGTATTTT. This sequence encodes CASSLVTSGTGTQYF.

This clonotype showed up just a few times. V usage is TRBV5-1 and J usage is TRBJ2-3; 10 bases map to TRBD1. The germline gives CDR1 SGHRS, CDR2 YFSETQ. J lost 1 base, V lost 4 bases, and 3 bases had no gene match. The CDR3 contains 15 residues. CDR3 coding DNA: TGCGCCAGCAGCATCGGACAGGGGGGCACAGATACGCAGTATTTT. As protein: CASSIGQGGTDTQYF.

The table lists this clonotype with a few counts. As DNA, the CDR3 is TGTGCCAGCAGCCAAGACGTCGGTAACTCCTACAATGAGCAGTTCTTC. It yields the protein CASSQDVGNSYNEQFF. The chain has TRBV14 and TRBJ2-1; D gene unclear. CDR3 length equals 16 residues. V was trimmed by 0 bases and J by 0 bases, leaving 9 bases between them. Germline loops: CDR1 SGHDN, CDR2 FVKESK.

This clonotype showed up just a few times. Sequence at one end of the junction differs from germline and may be a read error. This rearrangement joins TRBV3-1 to TRBJ1-2, with TRBD1 matching 9 bases. This CDR3 has 13 residues. CDR1 is LGHDT and CDR2 is YNNKEL in the germline V gene (reference sequence). The CDR3 DNA is TGTGCCAGCAGCCCCCAACACGTCCGGGACAGGGACTTC. Residues: CASSPQHVRDRDF.

The chain joins TRBV20-1 to TRBJ2-5, with 7 bases aligning to TRBD1. CDR3 length: 14 residues. V shed 0 bases and J 4 bases; nucleotides not matched to a gene: 5. Germline CDR1 DFQATT, CDR2 SNEGSKA (reference sequence). The CDR3 here is CSARDPTGRETQYF. CDR3 nucleotide sequence: TGCAGTGCTAGAGATCCGACAGGGAGAGAGACCCAGTACTTC.

The chain is built from TRBV5-1 and TRBJ2-7, with D perhaps assigned TRBD1 or TRBD2 (5 bases each). Between the trimmed V and J ends, which lost 4 bases and 2 bases, there was a span of 16 bases. The CDR3 is 15 residues long. The germline gives CDR1 SGHRS, CDR2 YFSETQ. This CDR3 reads CASSGTGDSTYEQYF. In DNA form, the CDR3 reads TGCGCCAGCAGCGGGACCGGCGACAGCACCTACGAGCAGTACTTC.

The chain joins TRBV29-1 to TRBJ2-7; a possible D gene is TRBD2 (5 bases). CDR1 is SQVTM, CDR2 ANQGSEA, per germline. V was trimmed by 5 bases and J by 0 bases, leaving 8 bases between them. There are 12 residues in the CDR3. CDR3 amino acids: CSVQRDSYEQYF. Written as DNA, the CDR3 is TGCAGCGTTCAACGGGACTCCTACGAGCAGTACTTC.